The T cell receptor beta chain described here comes from a study of blood T cell repertoires in COVID-19. Study as a whole: COVID-19 samples collected from the United States, Italy and Spain covered acute and convalescent phases. T cells, B-cell-depleted T cells, or PBMCs provided the cDNA or gDNA that served as material.

In the study's own analysis: Scientists estimated how many nucleated cells there were by amplifying reference gene primers. Generated by immunoSEQ multiplex PCR, the TCRdb table keeps only in-frame clones and is missing some. V and J calls and clone size come straight from that table; D and trimming were deduced from the DNA. The table records about 310,000 clones, around 87% of them present only once. Trimming cost V 7 bases and J 5 bases, with 11 bases left between them. Germline-derived CDR1 and CDR2 are LNHDA and SQIVND (reference sequence). The CDR3 contains 13 residues. The source of this sequence is a man between 18 and 35 years old with active or convalescent COVID-19. The sample consisted of peripheral blood. The V gene is TRBV19, the J gene TRBJ1-4; no reliable D call. The CDR3, as DNA: TGTGCCAGTACTTGGCAGTCAAATGAAAAACTGTTTTTT. Translating gives CASTWQSNEKLFF.